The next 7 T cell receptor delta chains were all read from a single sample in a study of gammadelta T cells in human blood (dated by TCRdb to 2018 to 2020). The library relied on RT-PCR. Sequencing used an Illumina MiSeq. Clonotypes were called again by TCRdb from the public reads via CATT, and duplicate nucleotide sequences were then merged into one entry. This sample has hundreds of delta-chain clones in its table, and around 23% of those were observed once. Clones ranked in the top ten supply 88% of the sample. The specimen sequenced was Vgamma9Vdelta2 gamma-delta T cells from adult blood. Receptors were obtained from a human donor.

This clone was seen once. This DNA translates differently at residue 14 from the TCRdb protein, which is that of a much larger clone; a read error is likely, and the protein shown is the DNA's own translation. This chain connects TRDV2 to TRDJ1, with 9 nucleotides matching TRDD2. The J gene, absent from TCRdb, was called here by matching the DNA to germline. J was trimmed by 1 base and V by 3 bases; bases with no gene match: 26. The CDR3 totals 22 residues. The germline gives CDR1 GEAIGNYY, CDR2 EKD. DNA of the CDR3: TGTGCCTGTGACCCAATTTCCCTTCCTACTTCGGATGCTGTGGTCCCCACCGATAAACTCATCTTT. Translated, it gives CACDPISLPTSDAVVPTDKLIF.

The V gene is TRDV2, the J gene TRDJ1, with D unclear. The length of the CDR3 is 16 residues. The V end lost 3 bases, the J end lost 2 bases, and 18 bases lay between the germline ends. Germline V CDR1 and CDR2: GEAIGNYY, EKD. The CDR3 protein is CACDRLLTVGTDKLIF. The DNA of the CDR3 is TGTGCCTGTGACCGTTTACTGACGGTCGGGACCGATAAACTCATCTTT.

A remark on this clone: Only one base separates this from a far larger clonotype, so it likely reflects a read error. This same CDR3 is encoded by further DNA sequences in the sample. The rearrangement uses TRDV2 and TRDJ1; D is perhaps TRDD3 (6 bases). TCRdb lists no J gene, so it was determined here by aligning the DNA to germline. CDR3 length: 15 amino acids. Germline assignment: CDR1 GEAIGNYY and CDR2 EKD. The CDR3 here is CACDTVGAYTDKLIF. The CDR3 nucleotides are TGTGCTTGTGACACCGTGGGGGCTTACACCGATAAACTCATCTTT.

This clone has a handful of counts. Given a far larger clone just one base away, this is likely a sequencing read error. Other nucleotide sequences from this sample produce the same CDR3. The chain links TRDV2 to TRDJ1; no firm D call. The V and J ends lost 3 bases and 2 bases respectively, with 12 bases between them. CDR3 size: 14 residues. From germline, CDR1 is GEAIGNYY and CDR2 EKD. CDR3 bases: TGTGCCTGTGACCCAATACTGCATACCGATAAACTCATCTTT. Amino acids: CACDPILHTDKLIF.

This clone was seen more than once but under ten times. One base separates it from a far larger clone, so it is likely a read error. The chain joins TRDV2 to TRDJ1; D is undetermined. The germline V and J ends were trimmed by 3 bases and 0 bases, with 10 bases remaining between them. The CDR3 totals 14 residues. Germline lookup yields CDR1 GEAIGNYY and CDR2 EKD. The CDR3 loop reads CACDPMLHTDKLIF. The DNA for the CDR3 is TGTGCCTGTGACCCAATGCTGCACACCGATAAACTCATCTTT.

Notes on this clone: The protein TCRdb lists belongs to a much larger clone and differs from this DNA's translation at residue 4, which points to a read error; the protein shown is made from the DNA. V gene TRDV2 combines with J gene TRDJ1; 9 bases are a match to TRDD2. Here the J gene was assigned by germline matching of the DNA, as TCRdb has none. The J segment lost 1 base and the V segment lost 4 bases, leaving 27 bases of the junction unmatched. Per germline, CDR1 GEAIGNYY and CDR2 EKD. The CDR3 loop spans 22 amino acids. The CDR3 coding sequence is TGTGCCTGTGAACCAATTTCCCTTCCTACTTCGGATGCTGGGGTCCCCACCGATAAACTCATCTTT. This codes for CACEPISLPTSDAGVPTDKLIF.

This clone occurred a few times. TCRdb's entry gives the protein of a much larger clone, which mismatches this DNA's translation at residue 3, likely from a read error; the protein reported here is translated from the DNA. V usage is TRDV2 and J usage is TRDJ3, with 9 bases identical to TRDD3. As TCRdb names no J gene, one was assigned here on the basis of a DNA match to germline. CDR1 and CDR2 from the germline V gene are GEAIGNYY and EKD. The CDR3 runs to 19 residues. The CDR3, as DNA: TGTGCCAGTGACCCCCTTACTGGGGGAAGCTCCTGGGACACCCGACAGATGTTTTTC. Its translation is CASDPLTGGSSWDTRQMFF.